This TCR beta chain originates from a study of blood T cell repertoires in COVID-19. The CDR3 spans 15 residues. V shed 5 bases and J 5 bases; nucleotides not matched to a gene: 6. Germline V gene data show CDR1 as LNHDA and CDR2 as SQIVND (reference sequence). TCRdb's copy holds only in-frame clones and misses some; the assay was immunoSEQ multiplex PCR. Among over 25,000 clones listed, more than 65% were seen once. The sequence was collected from a human donor in a cohort sampled during active COVID-19. The rearrangement uses TRBV19 and TRBJ2-2; TRBD1 matches 9 bases. Input material: peripheral blood. The CDR3 is CASSGTGLGTGELFF. Here the CDR3 DNA reads TGTGCCAGTAGTGGGACAGGGCTTGGGACCGGGGAGCTGTTTTTT.